Below, 12 T cell receptor beta chains from the same sample are listed, as sequenced in a study of shared clonotypes between healthy human individuals. The method was immunoSEQ multiplex PCR; TCRdb's version includes in-frame clones alone and lacks a portion of them. The data contain about 560,000 clones, around three quarters of them singletons. Sequencing input: PBMCs. All receptors come from a woman aged 40 to 50 in good health. Some clones in this sample may be carry-over from other donors' samples.

This chain links TRBV5-1 with TRBJ2-7, with 9 bases that match TRBD2. V shed 3 bases and J 5 bases; nucleotides not matched to a gene: 6. This CDR3 has 14 residues. Germline-derived CDR1 and CDR2 are SGHRS and YFSETQ. The DNA for the CDR3 is TGCGCCAGCAGCTCCGGGACTAGCATTAACGAGCAGTACTTC. Amino acids: CASSSGTSINEQYF. Full variable domain (missing parts from reference TRBV5-1 and TRBJ2-7): KAGVTQTPRYLIKTRGQQVTLSCSPISGHRSVSWYQQTPGQGLQFLFEYFSETQRNKGNFPGRFSGRQFSNSRSEMNVSTLELGDSALYLCASSSGTSINEQYFGPGTRLTVT.

This clone has a count of ten or more. The chain combines TRBV19 with TRBJ2-5; 11 nucleotides match TRBD2. The CDR3 contains 15 residues. V trimming: 1 base; J trimming: 3 bases; junction bases outside the gene matches: 1. Germline V gene data show CDR1 as LNHDA and CDR2 as SQIVND (reference sequence). As DNA, the CDR3 is TGTGCCAGTAGTATAGGACTAGCGGGAAAAGAGACCCAGTACTTC. Translation gives CASSIGLAGKETQYF.

CDR3 in DNA: TGTGCCAGCAGCACTAGTGGGGGAGGGCCTCTCTACGAGCAGTACTTC. This translates into CASSTSGGGPLYEQYF. The rearrangement links TRBV7-9 to TRBJ2-7; TRBD2 matches 7 bases. Germline V gene sequence: CDR1 SEHNR, CDR2 FQNEAQ (reference sequence). V lost 5 bases and J lost 3; bases outside the gene matches: 13. This CDR3 is built from 16 residues.

The V and J genes are TRBV2 and TRBJ1-1; D is ambiguous. CDR3 size: 14 residues. CDR1 SNHLY and CDR2 FYNNEI come from the germline V gene. V lost 6 bases, J lost 1 base, and 12 bases lay in between. The CDR3 region is CASSVRPGNTEAFF. In DNA form, the CDR3 reads TGTGCCAGCAGCGTCCGTCCGGGGAACACTGAAGCTTTCTTT.

The rearrangement uses TRBV7-6 and TRBJ2-3, with a tentative D call TRBD2 (5 bases). The germline V gene has CDR1 SGHVS and CDR2 FNYEAQ. This CDR3 has 16 residues. V was cut by 2 bases and J by 4 bases, with 16 bases left in between. This CDR3 is CASSLRRGGLADTQYF. The CDR3 nucleotides are TGTGCCAGCAGCTTACGGCGCGGAGGCCTCGCAGATACGCAGTATTTT.

This clone has just a few counts. This chain uses TRBV15 with TRBJ2-7, with 7 bases identical to TRBD2. The V segment lost 6 bases and the J segment 2 bases; nucleotides outside the gene matches: 7. This CDR3 contains 14 residues. Germline CDR1 and CDR2: LNHNV and YYDKDF (reference sequence). The CDR3 DNA reads as TGTGCCACCAGGGCTAGCGGTTCCACCTACGAGCAGTACTTC. Its protein is CATRASGSTYEQYF.

The chain uses TRBV7-8 and TRBJ2-5; no firm D call. The CDR3 contains 12 residues. The V gene lost 5 bases and the J gene lost 5 bases, with 9 bases spanning the gap. Germline assignment: CDR1 SGHVS and CDR2 FQNEAQ. CDR3 protein: CASSQDRETQYF. CDR3 sequence (DNA): TGTGCCAGCAGCCAAGACCGGGAGACCCAGTACTTC.

As regards this clone: The germline gene is not matched at one end of the junction; a read error may be the cause. The rearrangement links TRBV7-7 to TRBJ2-2; 13 bases agree with TRBD2. The length of the CDR3 is 17 residues. The V gene's germline CDR1 is SSHAT and CDR2 FNYEAQ (reference sequence). Written as DNA, the CDR3 is TGTGCTAGCAGCTCGGGGACTAGCGGGATCGACACCGGGGAGCTGTTTTTT. This sequence encodes CASSSGTSGIDTGELFF.

The V call is TRBV5-1, the J call TRBJ2-5; D is tentatively TRBD1 or TRBD2 (5 bases each). This CDR3 is 14 amino acids long. Germline-derived CDR1 and CDR2 are SGHRS and YFSETQ. The V end was cut by 4 bases, the J end by 11 bases, with 21 bases between. The CDR3 DNA follows: TGCGCCAGCAGCAACCGGGACCCAAATTTGGGACAGTACTTC. As protein: CASSNRDPNLGQYF.

The chain uses TRBV2 and TRBJ2-7, with TRBD2 identical over 9 bases. The V gene end was trimmed by 4 bases and the J gene end by 2 bases; junction bases not matched to a gene: 12. The CDR3 is 17 amino acids. CDR1 SNHLY and CDR2 FYNNEI come from the germline V gene. The CDR3 sequence is CASSGGQLAGYAYEQYF. The CDR3 DNA follows: TGTGCCAGCAGTGGAGGCCAACTAGCGGGCTATGCCTACGAGCAGTACTTC.

With respect to this clone: The sample has other DNA sequences that encode this CDR3 too. V usage is TRBV30 and J usage is TRBJ1-1; D ambiguous. The germline CDR1 and CDR2 sequences are GTSNPN and SVGIG (reference sequence). The CDR3 is 13 residues long. Trimming stripped 0 bases from V and 0 bases from J, with 5 bases between. The CDR3 spells CAWSVSLNTEAFF. The CDR3 DNA reads TGTGCCTGGAGTGTTAGCCTGAACACTGAAGCTTTCTTT.

The rearrangement links TRBV28 to TRBJ2-5; D may be TRBD2 (6 bases). The last part of the DNA fits TRBJ2-7 better; the J call may be wrong. The CDR3 totals 13 residues. Germline assignment: CDR1 MDHEN and CDR2 SYDVKM. The CDR3 loop reads CASRTGGIYEQYF. The CDR3 nucleotides read TGTGCCAGCAGGACCGGGGGAATTTACGAGCAGTACTTC.